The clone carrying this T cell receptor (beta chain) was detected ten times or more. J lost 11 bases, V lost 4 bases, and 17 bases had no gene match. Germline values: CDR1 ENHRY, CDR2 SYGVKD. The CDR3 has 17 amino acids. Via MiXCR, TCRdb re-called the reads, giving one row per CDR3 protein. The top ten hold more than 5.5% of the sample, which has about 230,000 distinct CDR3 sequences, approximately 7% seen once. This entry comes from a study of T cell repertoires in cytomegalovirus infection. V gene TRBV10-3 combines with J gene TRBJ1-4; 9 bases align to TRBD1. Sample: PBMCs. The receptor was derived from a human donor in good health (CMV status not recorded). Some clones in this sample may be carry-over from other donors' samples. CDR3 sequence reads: CAISAYHRDRVMRKLFF. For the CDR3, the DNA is TGTGCCATCAGTGCCTACCACCGGGACAGGGTTATGAGGAAACTGTTTTTT.